This paragraph covers one T cell receptor (beta chain) sequence. These data originate in a study of OX40 agonist ivuxolimab in advanced cancers. Across the study: Three patients showed partial responses: one hepatocellular carcinoma and two cutaneous melanoma cases.

TCRdb's table, derived via immunoSEQ multiplex PCR, lists solely in-frame clones and lacks some. Of about 28,000 clones listed, less than 85% are singletons. This CDR3 is built from 11 residues. Trimming cost V 3 bases and J 15 bases; bases outside gene matches: 7. CDR1 is SQVTM, CDR2 ANQGSEA, per germline. The starting material was CD4+ or CD8+ T cells sorted from blood, obtained in a trial of the OX40 agonist ivuxolimab. This receptor was taken from an adult with an advanced solid tumor such as melanoma, head and neck, liver or kidney cancer. The rearrangement joins TRBV29-1 to TRBJ2-1, with TRBD1 identical over 8 bases. The CDR3: CSVDLGQARFF. CDR3 DNA: TGCAGCGTTGATCTGGGACAGGCCCGGTTCTTC.